The 10 T cell receptor beta chains in this list originate from one sample, sequenced in a study of CD8+ T cells in alopecia areata. Once RNA had been extracted, it was reverse transcribed into cDNA to act as the sequencing template. Data came from immunoSEQ multiplex PCR; TCRdb stores just in-frame clones and leaves some out. Altogether around 250,000 clones are present, approximately 61% being singletons, with the ten largest covering 1% to 1.5%. The sample in question was CD4+ T cells sorted from blood, obtained at week 0. Receptors were obtained from a human donor with alopecia areata.

Of note for this clone: Other DNA sequences in this specimen translate into the identical CDR3. The gene calls are TRBV30 and TRBJ1-1; the D gene is possibly TRBD1 (5 bases). Per the germline V gene, CDR1 is GTSNPN and CDR2 is SVGIG (reference sequence). The CDR3 runs to 14 residues. The V and J ends lost 0 bases and 0 bases respectively, with 8 bases between them. CDR3 coding DNA: TGTGCCTGGAGTGTGGGACGGTTGAACACTGAAGCTTTCTTT. This codes for CAWSVGRLNTEAFF. Full variable domain (rest looked up from reference TRBV30 and TRBJ1-1): SQTIHQWPATLVQPVGSPLSLECTVEGTSNPNLYWYRQAAGRGLQLLFYSVGIGQISSEVPQNLSASRPQDRQFILSSKKLLLSDSGFYLCAWSVGRLNTEAFFGQGTRLTVV.

The V gene is TRBV29-1, the J gene TRBJ2-3; D possibly matches TRBD1 or TRBD2 (5 bases each). The V end was cut by 8 bases, the J end by 5 bases, with 17 bases between. The V gene's germline CDR1 is SQVTM and CDR2 ANQGSEA. The CDR3 sequence is 13 residues long. The CDR3 nucleotides read TGCAGCCCCCGTAGGTTTGGGGGAGATACGCAGTATTTT. This translates into CSPRRFGGDTQYF.

This clone was found a few times. V usage is TRBV6-5 and J usage is TRBJ1-5; TRBD1 matches 7 bases. This CDR3 has 13 residues. Germline CDR1 and CDR2: MNHEY and SVGAGI. The junction had 2 bases not matched to a gene; V was cut back by 4 bases and J by 5 bases. For the CDR3, the DNA is TGTGCCAGCAGTTTCACAGGGGATCAGCCCCAGCATTTT. Amino acids: CASSFTGDQPQHF.

This clone was found a few times. The V and J genes are TRBV29-1 and TRBJ2-5, with D possibly matching TRBD2 (6 bases). The CDR3 has 13 amino acids. The V gene lost 0 bases and the J gene lost 5 bases, with 10 bases spanning the gap. In germline, CDR1 is SQVTM, CDR2 ANQGSEA. The chain's CDR3 is CSVEDVGRETQYF. CDR3 bases: TGCAGCGTTGAAGATGTAGGGAGGGAGACCCAGTACTTC. Supplemented by reference TRBV29-1 and TRBJ2-5, the full variable domain reads SAVISQKPSRDICQRGTSLTIQCQVDSQVTMMFWYRQQPGQSLTLIATANQGSEATYESGFVIDKFPISRPNLTFSTLTVSNMSPEDSSIYLCSVEDVGRETQYFGPGTRLLVL.

This clone has only one observation. The V call is TRBV9, the J call TRBJ2-1, with TRBD1 as a possible D gene (5 bases). This CDR3 spans 13 amino acids. V was clipped by 4 bases and J by 3 bases, with 8 bases between them. Germline-derived CDR1 and CDR2 are SGDLS and YYNGEE. The CDR3 sequence is CASSKDIYNEQFF. In DNA form, the CDR3 reads TGTGCCAGCAGCAAGGACATCTACAATGAGCAGTTCTTC.

This chain joins TRBV27 and TRBJ2-7, with a tentative D call TRBD1 (6 bases). Germline V gene lookup returns CDR1 MNHEY and CDR2 SMNVEV (reference sequence). The CDR3 consists of 15 residues. Trimming stripped 0 bases from V and 4 bases from J, with 13 bases between. The CDR3 reads CASSLSTGNGYEQYF. CDR3 DNA sequence: TGTGCCAGCAGTTTATCGACAGGAAACGGATACGAGCAGTACTTC.

The V call is TRBV29-1, the J call TRBJ2-5, with D perhaps matching TRBD1 or TRBD2 (5 bases each). The CDR3 totals 16 residues. V gave up 6 bases and J gave up 1 base, with 21 bases separating them. From germline, CDR1 is SQVTM and CDR2 ANQGSEA. As DNA, the CDR3 is TGCAGCGTCCTCGGGACGGAGGAACGATTCCAAGAGACCCAGTACTTC. Protein product: CSVLGTEERFQETQYF.

This clone showed up just a few times. V gene TRBV29-1 combines with J gene TRBJ2-7, with D perhaps matching TRBD1 (5 bases). V was trimmed by 6 bases and J by 1 base, leaving 13 bases between them. Per the germline V gene, CDR1 is SQVTM and CDR2 is ANQGSEA. This CDR3 is built from 13 residues. The CDR3 spells CSVLVQGSYEQYF. CDR3 nucleotides: TGCAGCGTGCTCGTTCAGGGATCCTACGAGCAGTACTTC.

The chain combines TRBV7-9 with TRBJ1-3, with 7 bases matching TRBD1. Germline-derived CDR1 and CDR2 are SEHNR and FQNEAQ (reference sequence). Unmatched junction bases numbered 7, after V lost 4 bases and J lost 4 bases. CDR3 length equals 15 residues. CDR3 coding DNA: TGTGCCAGCAGCTCGGGACAGCCGGGGGGAAACACCATATATTTT. This translates into CASSSGQPGGNTIYF.

The chain carries TRBV5-6 and TRBJ1-1, with D possibly matching TRBD1 (5 bases). Trimming removed 0 bases at V and 3 bases at J, with 15 bases between. Germline CDR1 is SGHDT and CDR2 is YYEEEE. This CDR3 contains 16 residues. This chain's CDR3 is CASSLAGGRRDTEAFF. The CDR3 DNA follows: TGTGCCAGCAGCTTGGCCGGGGGAAGGAGGGACACTGAAGCTTTCTTT.